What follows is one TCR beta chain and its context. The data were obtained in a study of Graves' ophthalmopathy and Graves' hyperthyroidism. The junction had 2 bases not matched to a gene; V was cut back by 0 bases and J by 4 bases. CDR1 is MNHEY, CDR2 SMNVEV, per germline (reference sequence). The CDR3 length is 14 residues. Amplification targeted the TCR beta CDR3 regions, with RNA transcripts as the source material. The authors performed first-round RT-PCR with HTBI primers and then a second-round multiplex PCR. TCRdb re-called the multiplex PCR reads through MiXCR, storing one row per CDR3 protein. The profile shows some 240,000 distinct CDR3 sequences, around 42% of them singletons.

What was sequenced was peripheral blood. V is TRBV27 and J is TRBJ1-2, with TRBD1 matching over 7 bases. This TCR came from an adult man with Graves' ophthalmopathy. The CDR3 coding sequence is TGTGCCAGCAGTTTATCGGGACAGAGCTATGGCTACACCTTC. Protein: CASSLSGQSYGYTF.